This T cell receptor beta chain was sequenced for a study of cytomegalovirus exposure and HLA in healthy donors. Notes on this clone: At one end, the junction sequence differs from germline, possibly due to a read error.

The primer mix had 60 Vbeta and 13 Jbeta primers. In the original analysis: The count from a later analysis was tens of millions of unique TCR beta chains, some 11 million of them shared. Assay: immunoSEQ multiplex PCR; the TCRdb copy retains only in-frame clones and omits some. V and J calls plus clone size are reproduced from that table; the DNA served to infer D and trimming. This listing includes under 70,000 clones. CDR3 length equals 13 residues. The germline V gene encodes CDR1 SGHRS and CDR2 YFSETQ. The sequencing sample was made of PBMCs. The origin of this receptor is a man over 45 in good health and CMV-seropositive. The V call is TRBV5-1, the J call TRBJ1-1, with unresolved D. DNA for the CDR3: TGCGCCAGCAGCTACTCGCGGAACACTGAAGATTTCTTT. It is translated as CASSYSRNTEDFF.